Listed below are T cell receptor beta chains from one sample, sequenced in a study of T cells in Graves' hyperthyroidism and ophthalmopathy. TCRdb ran MiXCR on the multiplex PCR reads and lists one entry per CDR3 protein. The profile shows hundreds of thousands of distinct CDR3 sequences, approximately 18% of them singletons. Sequenced sample: blood. The receptors shown here come from a woman aged 50 to 60 with Graves' hyperthyroidism that later progressed to Graves' ophthalmopathy. The CDR3 runs from the conserved cysteine through the conserved F or W. D genes are given only for firm matches. The size field is filled for only some rows; it gives once, few, many or a size class.

.,TRBV19,TRBD2,TRBJ2-7,15,TGTGCCAGTAGACGATCCACTAGCGGCACCTACGAGCAGTACTTC,CASRRSTSGTYEQYF
many,TRBV2,TRBD2,TRBJ2-1,13,TGTGCCGGTAGCGGGGGGGCCAACAATGAGCAGTTCTTC,CAGSGGANNEQFF
many,TRBV2,.,TRBJ1-2,15,TGTGCCAGCAGTGTCCGAAAGGTGGCTAACTATGGCTACACCTTC,CASSVRKVANYGYTF
.,TRBV6-1,.,TRBJ2-3,15,TGTGCCAGCAGTGAATTGTGGCGAAGCACAGATACGCAGTATTTT,CASSELWRSTDTQYF
many,TRBV12-3/TRBV12-4,.,TRBJ1-4,17,TGTGCCAGCAGAGAAACTGTGTCGCAGGGCGGTAATGAAAAACTGTTTTTT,CASRETVSQGGNEKLFF
.,TRBV14,.,TRBJ2-1,14,TGTGCCAGCAACCAAGGGGGGGTCGTTAATGAGCAGTTCTTC,CASNQGGVVNEQFF
.,TRBV6-5,TRBD1,TRBJ2-5,16,TGTGCCAGCAGTTTTTCCCGGACAGGGGGCCAAGAGACCCAGTACTTC,CASSFSRTGGQETQYF
.,TRBV3-1,TRBD1,TRBJ1-6,17,TGTGCCAGCAGTCTCCTACAGGGGCCAGGGAATAATTCACCCCTCCACTTT,CASSLLQGPGNNSPLHF
many,TRBV12-3/TRBV12-4,.,TRBJ2-7,13,TGTGCCAGCACCCTGGACGAAGCCTACGAGCAGTACTTC,CASTLDEAYEQYF
few,TRBV7-9,.,TRBJ2-5,13,TGTGCCAGCAGCGTAGGGAACCAAGAGACCCAGTACTTC,CASSVGNQETQYF
many,TRBV9,TRBD1,TRBJ1-2,13,TGTGCCAGCAGCGGGGGACAGGACTATGGCTACACCTTC,CASSGGQDYGYTF
many,TRBV7-8,.,TRBJ1-3,16,TGTGCCAGCAGCCGCATGTGGGGAAGCTCTGGAAACACCATATATTTT,CASSRMWGSSGNTIYF
.,TRBV7-2,.,TRBJ1-2,14,TGTGCCAGCAACTCTTTGCCGGATCCGGATGGCTACACCTTC,CASNSLPDPDGYTF
many,TRBV11-2,.,TRBJ1-1,15,TGTGCCAGCAGCCCCCTCCCGGCACAGGGATGGGAAGCTTTCTTT,CASSPLPAQGWEAFF
.,TRBV20-1,.,TRBJ1-1,13,TGCAGTGCTAGAGGACCCTTAAACACTGAAGCTTTCTTT,CSARGPLNTEAFF